The sequence of this T cell receptor beta chain was determined in a study of regulatory T cells. At testing, patients were 2 to 39 years old, with reduced naive and increased memory T-cell proportions. Comment on this clone: Its cognate antigen is unknown.

Amplification used 52 TRBV primers and 13 TRBJ primers. Sequenced by immunoSEQ multiplex PCR; TCRdb stores in-frame clones only, minus some. The sample holds under 35,000 clones, about 94% seen once. Germline V gives CDR1 MDHEN, CDR2 SYDVKM. The CDR3 is made up of 14 amino acids. With 5 bases clipped from V and 6 bases from J, the junction kept 4 bases outside the gene matches. Findings and caveats of the study: In CD3G-deficient patients, conventional CD4+ T cells were enriched for hydrophobic CDR3 residues at positions 6 and 7. Regulatory T cells showed the strongest V-J pair restriction and V/J gene skewing among patient repertoires.

The sequencing sample was made of conventional CD4+ T cells sorted from blood. The TCR was taken from a child aged 2 to 9 with CD3G deficiency. The V gene is TRBV28, the J gene TRBJ2-1, with 10 bases matching TRBD1. In DNA, the CDR3 is TGTGCCAGCAGTCGACAGGGGGCTCGCAATGAGCAGTTCTTC. Its translation: CASSRQGARNEQFF.